What follows describes a single T cell receptor (beta chain). J lost 7 bases, V lost 6 bases, and 8 bases had no gene match. Germline CDR1 ENHRY, CDR2 SYGVKD. The CDR3 is 14 residues long. The sample originates from a study of blood T cell repertoires in COVID-19. In the original processing: Estimated nucleated cell counts came from reference gene primer amplification. TCRdb keeps only in-frame clones here, not all; method: immunoSEQ multiplex PCR. That table gives V, J and clone size, and the DNA gave D and trimming. This table has approximately 250,000 clones, under 90% appearing once. This chain connects TRBV10-3 to TRBJ1-5; TRBD1 agrees at 8 bases. The clonotype originates from a human donor in a cohort sampled during active COVID-19. The sample taken for sequencing was peripheral blood. The CDR3 spells CAISLTGVGQPQHF. DNA for the CDR3: TGTGCCATCAGCCTGACAGGGGTTGGGCAGCCCCAGCATTTT.